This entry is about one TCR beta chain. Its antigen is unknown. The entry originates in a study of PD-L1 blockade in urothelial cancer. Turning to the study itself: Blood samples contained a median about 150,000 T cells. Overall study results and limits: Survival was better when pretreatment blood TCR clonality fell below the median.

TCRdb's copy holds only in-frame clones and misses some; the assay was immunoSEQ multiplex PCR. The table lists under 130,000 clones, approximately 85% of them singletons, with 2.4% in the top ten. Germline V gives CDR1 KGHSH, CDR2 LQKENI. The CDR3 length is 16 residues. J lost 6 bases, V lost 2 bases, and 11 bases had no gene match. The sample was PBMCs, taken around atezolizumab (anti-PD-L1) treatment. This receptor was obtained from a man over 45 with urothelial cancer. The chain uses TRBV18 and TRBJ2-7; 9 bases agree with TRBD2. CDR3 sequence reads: CASSPKWLAGVIEQYF. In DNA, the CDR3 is TGTGCCAGCTCACCAAAGTGGTTAGCGGGAGTTATCGAGCAGTACTTC.